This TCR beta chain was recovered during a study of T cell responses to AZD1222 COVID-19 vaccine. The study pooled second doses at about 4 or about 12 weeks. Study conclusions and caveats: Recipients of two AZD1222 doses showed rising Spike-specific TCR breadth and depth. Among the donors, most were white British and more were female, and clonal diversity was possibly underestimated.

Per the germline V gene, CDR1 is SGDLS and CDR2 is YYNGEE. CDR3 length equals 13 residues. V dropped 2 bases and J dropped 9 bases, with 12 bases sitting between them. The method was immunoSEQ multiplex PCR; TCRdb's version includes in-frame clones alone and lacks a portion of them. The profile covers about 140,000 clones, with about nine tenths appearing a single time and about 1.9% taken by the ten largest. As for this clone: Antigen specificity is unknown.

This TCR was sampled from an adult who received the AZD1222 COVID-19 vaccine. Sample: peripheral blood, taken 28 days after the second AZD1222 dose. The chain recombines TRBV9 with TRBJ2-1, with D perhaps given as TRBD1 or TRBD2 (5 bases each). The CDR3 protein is CASSVGESSEQFF. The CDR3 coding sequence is TGTGCCAGCAGCGTGGGGGAGTCAAGTGAGCAGTTCTTC.